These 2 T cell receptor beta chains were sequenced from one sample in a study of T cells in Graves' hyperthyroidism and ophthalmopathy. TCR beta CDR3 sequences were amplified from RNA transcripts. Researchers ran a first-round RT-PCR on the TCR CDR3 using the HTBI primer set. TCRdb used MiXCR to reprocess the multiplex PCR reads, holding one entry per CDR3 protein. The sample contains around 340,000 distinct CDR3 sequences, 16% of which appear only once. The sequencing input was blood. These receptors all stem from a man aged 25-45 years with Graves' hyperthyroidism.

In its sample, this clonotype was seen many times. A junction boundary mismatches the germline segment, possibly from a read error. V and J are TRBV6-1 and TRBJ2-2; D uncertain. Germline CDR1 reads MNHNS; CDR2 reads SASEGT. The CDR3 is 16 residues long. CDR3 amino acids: CASSEMASAKTGELFF. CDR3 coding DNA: TGTGCCAGCAGTGAGATGGCAAGCGCGAAGACCGGGGAGCTGTTTTTT.

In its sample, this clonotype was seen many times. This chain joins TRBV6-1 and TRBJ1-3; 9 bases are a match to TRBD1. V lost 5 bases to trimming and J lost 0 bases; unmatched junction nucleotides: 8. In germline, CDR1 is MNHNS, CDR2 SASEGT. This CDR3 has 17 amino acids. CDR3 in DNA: TGTGCCAGCAGTTACGGGACAGGGATTCTCTCTGGAAACACCATATATTTT. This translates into CASSYGTGILSGNTIYF.